The T cell receptor (beta chain) described here comes from a study of T cell repertoires in cytomegalovirus infection. One entry per CDR3 protein, called by TCRdb with MiXCR from the reads. The sample carries some 900,000 distinct CDR3 sequences, 32% recorded once. The CDR3 runs to 17 residues. With 0 bases clipped from V and 10 bases from J, the junction kept 15 bases outside the gene matches. CDR1 and CDR2 from the germline V gene are SQVTM and ANQGSEA. Concerning this clonotype: The antigen remains unidentified.

Sequenced here: cultured CD8+ T cells from PBMCs, sampled from culture after CMV antigen stimulation. The chain combines TRBV29-1 with TRBJ2-1; 10 bases are shared with TRBD1. The TCR sequence derives from a human donor in good health (CMV status not recorded). Some clones in this sample may be carry-over from other donors' samples. The CDR3, as DNA: TGCAGCGTTGAAGACAGCCGGGACAGGGGTCCCTCGGGGGAGCAGTTCTTC. Encoded protein: CSVEDSRDRGPSGEQFF.